The next 32 T cell receptor beta chains were all read from a single sample in a study of human T cells and chemical hapten exposure. Treatment described: therapeutic diphenylcyclopropenone sensitization with weekly scalp DPC. Unique molecular identifiers were linked by the library to individual cDNA molecules. TCRdb analysed the reads with MiXCR anew, one entry per CDR3 protein. The profile shows about 2,800 distinct CDR3 sequences, 35% to 45% of them singletons. The sample in question was whole blood, obtained before DPC sensitization or 2, 6, or about 24 weeks after (not recorded which). These receptors were taken from an adult with alopecia areata. Some clones in this sample may be carry-over from other donors' samples. This table probably holds off-target reads from a library built for another chain.

This clonotype has just a few counts. CDR3 coding DNA: TGTGCCAGCAGCTTAGAGCTTAGCGGGAGTCTGGGGGAGCTGTTTTTT. As protein: CASSLELSGSLGELFF. The rearrangement uses TRBV7-6 and TRBJ2-2; 9 bases map to TRBD2. The CDR3 contains 16 residues. Germline V CDR1 and CDR2: SGHVS, FNYEAQ. The ends lost 1 base at V and 8 bases at J; junction bases unmatched: 8.

This clonotype was seen more than once but under ten times. The rearrangement uses TRBV2 and TRBJ2-1; unclear D gene. Germline V gene data show CDR1 as SNHLY and CDR2 as FYNNEI. Trimming removed 6 bases from V and 5 bases from J, with 8 bases in between. The CDR3 has 12 amino acids. CDR3 sequence (DNA): TGTGCCAGCAGGCGCGAGAACAATGAGCAGTTCTTC. Translated, it gives CASRRENNEQFF.

The table lists this clonotype with a few counts. This rearrangement joins TRBV27 to TRBJ2-3, with 8 positions matching TRBD2. Germline CDR1 and CDR2: MNHEY and SMNVEV (reference sequence). The CDR3 has 15 residues. With 1 base clipped from V and 2 bases from J, the junction kept 2 bases outside the gene matches. The CDR3 region has the DNA TGTGCCAGCAGTTTATACGGGAGGGCCACAGATACGCAGTATTTT. Encoded protein: CASSLYGRATDTQYF.

This clonotype was counted between two and nine times. CDR3 coding DNA: TGTGCCAGCGGGATTACGGGCGTTGCCCCAGAGACCCAGTACTTC. Its protein product is CASGITGVAPETQYF. V gene TRBV2 combines with J gene TRBJ2-5; D unresolved. Germline-derived CDR1 and CDR2 are SNHLY and FYNNEI. CDR3 length equals 15 residues. The germline V and J ends were trimmed by 8 bases and 4 bases, with 20 bases remaining between them.

The sample holds a few counts of this clonotype. The genes are TRBV20-1 and TRBJ2-5; D possibly matches TRBD1 or TRBD2 (5 bases each). Germline CDR1 DFQATT, CDR2 SNEGSKA (reference sequence). V dropped 5 bases and J dropped 2 bases, with 12 bases sitting between them. This CDR3 comprises 13 residues. CDR3 in DNA: TGCAGTGCTGCACCGGGACCACAAGAGACCCAGTACTTC. Protein: CSAAPGPQETQYF.

This clonotype was seen more than once but under ten times. The genes are TRBV7-3 and TRBJ2-3, with a weak D call TRBD2 (6 bases). The CDR3 has 16 amino acids. Trimming cost V 5 bases and J 7 bases, with 22 bases left between them. Germline V lookup: CDR1 SGHTA, CDR2 FQGTGA. CDR3 nucleotide sequence: TGTGCCAGCAGCCCGACCGGGACGGGGGTCAGGAATACGCAGTATTTT. Translation: CASSPTGTGVRNTQYF.

This sequence joins TRBV5-6 and TRBJ1-1, with 10 bases matching TRBD1. The ends lost 4 bases at V and 5 bases at J; junction bases unmatched: 5. The germline V gene encodes CDR1 SGHDT and CDR2 YYEEEE. The CDR3 extends over 14 amino acids. The chain's CDR3 is CASSDRGPRTEAFF. CDR3 nucleotide sequence: TGTGCCAGCAGCGACAGGGGGCCTAGGACTGAAGCTTTCTTT.

This clonotype was picked up a small number of times. The chain uses TRBV3-1 and TRBJ2-6; no reliable D call. CDR3 length equals 15 residues. V gave up 3 bases and J gave up 0 bases, with 6 bases separating them. Per the germline V gene, CDR1 is LGHDT and CDR2 is YNNKEL (reference sequence). The CDR3 DNA is TGTGCCAGCAGCCATTGGGGCTCTGGGGCCAACGTCCTGACTTTC. Amino acids: CASSHWGSGANVLTF.

The chain combines TRBV29-1 with TRBJ2-5, with 10 bases fitting TRBD1. The V and J ends lost 4 bases and 4 bases, in that order; junction bases with no gene match: 3. The CDR3 consists of 13 residues. In germline, CDR1 is SQVTM, CDR2 ANQGSEA. CDR3 sequence: CSVGWDRGETQYF. The CDR3, as DNA: TGCAGCGTTGGATGGGACAGGGGAGAGACCCAGTACTTC.

This sequence joins TRBV11-2 and TRBJ2-1; TRBD2 is a possible D gene (6 bases). Germline lookup yields CDR1 SGHAT and CDR2 FQNNGV. CDR3 length: 13 residues. V gave up 5 bases and J gave up 9 bases, with 14 bases separating them. The CDR3: CASSQRLEGEQFF. The CDR3 DNA is TGTGCCAGCAGCCAAAGACTAGAAGGTGAGCAGTTCTTC.

In this sample, this clonotype turned up a few times. The J gene is TRBJ2-1, the V gene TRBV4-3; D is possibly TRBD2 (6 bases). CDR3 length: 15 amino acids. Germline CDR1 and CDR2: LGHNA and YSLEER. V was clipped by 8 bases and J by 8 bases, with 22 bases between them. The CDR3 is CASSGRLGSGDEQFF. DNA for the CDR3: TGCGCCAGCTCCGGTAGACTAGGTTCCGGAGATGAGCAGTTCTTC.

The chain joins TRBV7-9 to TRBJ2-2; D gene ambiguous. This CDR3 spans 16 amino acids. Germline CDR1 and CDR2: SEHNR and FQNEAQ (reference sequence). V was pared by 4 bases and J by 1 base, with 13 bases between. CDR3 nucleotide sequence: TGTGCCAGCAGCTGGGCGCTCAGTCTGAACACCGGGGAGCTGTTTTTT. This sequence encodes CASSWALSLNTGELFF.

The chain employs TRBV6-2 or TRBV6-3 and TRBJ2-3; D is undetermined. The V gene lost 6 bases and the J gene lost 3 bases, with 16 bases spanning the gap. CDR1 and CDR2 from the germline V gene are MNHEY and SVGEGT. CDR3 length: 15 residues. This CDR3 is CASRPDLPSTDTQYF. CDR3 in DNA: TGTGCCAGCAGGCCGGACCTACCCTCTACAGATACGCAGTATTTT.

This clonotype was seen more than once but under ten times. J is TRBJ1-1 and V is TRBV6-2 or TRBV6-3, with D unresolved. CDR3 length equals 14 residues. With 5 bases removed from V and 1 base from J, the gap between germline ends came to 11 bases. Germline V gene lookup returns CDR1 MNHEY and CDR2 SVGEGT. The DNA of the CDR3 is TGTGCCAGCAGTCAAGAGAGTTGGAACACTGAAGCTTTCTTT. Amino acid sequence: CASSQESWNTEAFF.

This clonotype was counted between two and nine times. This chain uses TRBV6-2 or TRBV6-3 with TRBJ2-7; no clear D gene. Trimming pared 3 bases from V and 7 bases from J, leaving 7 bases between. The germline gives CDR1 MNHEY, CDR2 SVGEGT. CDR3 length equals 11 residues. CDR3 in DNA: TGTGCCAGCAGTTATTTCTATGAGCAGTACTTC. It yields the protein CASSYFYEQYF.

This clonotype was counted a few times. The CDR3 region is CASRPTILDTDTQYF. CDR3 in DNA: TGTGCCAGCAGACCGACAATACTAGACACAGATACGCAGTATTTT. V usage is TRBV12-3 or TRBV12-4 and J usage is TRBJ2-3, with D maybe TRBD2 (5 bases). The CDR3 totals 15 residues. The ends were cut back, 6 bases at V and 2 bases at J, with 15 bases in the middle.

This chain connects TRBV7-2 to TRBJ2-7; TRBD2 aligns across 7 bases. CDR1 and CDR2 (germline): SGHTA, FQGNSA. V shed 6 bases, J shed 6 bases, and the junction held 14 bases outside the gene matches. CDR3 size: 15 residues. The CDR3 coding sequence is TGTGCCAGCAGTCCCCCGGGCGGGAGAACCGCCGAGCAGTACTTC. This codes for CASSPPGGRTAEQYF.

The V call is TRBV7-6, the J call TRBJ2-1, with D possibly being TRBD2 (6 bases). This CDR3 spans 17 amino acids. Germline lookup yields CDR1 SGHVS and CDR2 FNYEAQ. V shed 2 bases and J shed 0 bases, with 14 bases lying between them. The DNA for the CDR3 is TGTGCCAGCAGCTTACGAGGGAGGCCCCCCTCCTACAATGAGCAGTTCTTC. Protein sequence: CASSLRGRPPSYNEQFF.

The rearrangement links TRBV28 to TRBJ2-7; 9 nucleotides agree with TRBD1. This CDR3 has 11 residues. Germline values: CDR1 MDHEN, CDR2 SYDVKM. V dropped 10 bases and J dropped 6; count of bases not matched to a gene: 4. This chain's CDR3 is CATGQGFEQYF. The CDR3 region has the DNA TGTGCCACAGGACAGGGGTTCGAGCAGTACTTC.

The chain carries TRBV5-1 and TRBJ2-1; D is perhaps TRBD1 or TRBD2 (5 bases each). Trimming shortened V by 4 bases and J by 3 bases, and 11 bases separated the two germline ends. There are 14 residues in the CDR3. Germline CDR1 reads SGHRS; CDR2 reads YFSETQ. The CDR3 reads CASSGTALYNEQFF. Written as DNA, the CDR3 is TGCGCCAGCAGCGGGACGGCCCTCTACAATGAGCAGTTCTTC.

The chain uses TRBV20-1 and TRBJ2-7; 7 positions match TRBD1. Germline trimming cut 5 bases from V and 2 bases from J; bases unmatched to any gene: 6. Germline V CDR1 and CDR2: DFQATT, SNEGSKA (reference sequence). CDR3 size: 13 residues. CDR3 DNA sequence: TGCAGTGCTGACAGGGAACTGACCTACGAGCAGTACTTC. Translated: CSADRELTYEQYF.

This clonotype was seen once. Here the CDR3 reads CASSGGLAGSYEQYF. CDR3 nucleotides: TGTGCCAGCAGCGGAGGACTAGCGGGCTCCTACGAGCAGTACTTC. The gene calls are TRBV11-1 and TRBJ2-7; TRBD2 aligns across 11 bases. Germline trimming cut 5 bases from V and 0 bases from J; bases unmatched to any gene: 3. The CDR3 has 15 residues. CDR1 is SGHAT and CDR2 is FQDESV in the germline V gene (reference sequence).

This chain connects TRBV5-6 to TRBJ2-1; TRBD1 is a possible D gene (5 bases). Per the germline V gene, CDR1 is SGHDT and CDR2 is YYEEEE. This CDR3 has 13 residues. The V end was cut by 0 bases, the J end by 4 bases, with 5 bases between. For the CDR3, the DNA is TGTGCCAGCAGCTTGGGACAGTACAATGAGCAGTTCTTC. Residues: CASSLGQYNEQFF.

For the CDR3, the DNA is TGTGCCAGCAGTGAACGGGTGGTGGAGTACTTC. It encodes CASSERVVEYF. The chain combines TRBV2 with TRBJ2-5; D gene uncertain. The length of the CDR3 is 11 residues. Trimming cost V 2 bases and J 12 bases, with 10 bases left between them. The germline gives CDR1 SNHLY, CDR2 FYNNEI.

J is TRBJ2-1 and V is TRBV7-3; 9 nucleotides agree with TRBD1. This CDR3 spans 15 amino acids. With V trimmed by 1 base and J by 4 bases, 2 bases remained unmatched. Germline V gives CDR1 SGHTA, CDR2 FQGTGA. The CDR3 reads CASSLNGQGYNEQFF. Here the CDR3 DNA reads TGTGCCAGCAGCTTAAATGGACAGGGGTACAATGAGCAGTTCTTC. Full variable domain (remainder filled in from reference TRBV7-3 and TRBJ2-1): GAGVSQTPSNKVTEKGKYVELRCDPISGHTALYWYRQSLGQGPEFLIYFQGTGAADDSGLPNDRFFAVRPEGSVSTLKIQRTERGDSAVYLCASSLNGQGYNEQFFGPGTRLTVL.

This clonotype has more than one count but fewer than ten. The J gene is TRBJ2-3, the V gene TRBV5-1; TRBD2 is a possible D gene (6 bases). This CDR3 has 15 residues. Trimming cost V 0 bases and J 2 bases, with 10 bases left between them. The V gene's germline CDR1 is SGHRS and CDR2 YFSETQ. The DNA for the CDR3 is TGCGCCAGCAGCTTGGATGGGGGGTACACAGATACGCAGTATTTT. It specifies CASSLDGGYTDTQYF.

The J gene is TRBJ2-7, the V gene TRBV5-1; 7 bases map to TRBD2. The CDR3 consists of 14 residues. V was pared by 0 bases and J by 7 bases, with 7 bases of the junction left unmatched. Germline assignment: CDR1 SGHRS and CDR2 YFSETQ. In DNA, the CDR3 is TGCGCCAGCAGCTTGGTTGCGGGAGCACAAGAGCAGTACTTC. Translated, it gives CASSLVAGAQEQYF.

This clonotype appeared once. This rearrangement joins TRBV7-2 to TRBJ2-7; D may be TRBD2 (6 bases). V lost 5 bases, J lost 7 bases, and 9 bases lay in between. The CDR3 runs 11 residues. The V gene's germline CDR1 is SGHTA and CDR2 FQGNSA. This CDR3 is CASSRSGEQYF. In nucleotides, the CDR3 is TGTGCCAGCAGCCGGAGCGGGGAGCAGTACTTC.

This clonotype was counted between two and nine times. The genes are TRBV18 and TRBJ1-1; D not resolved. CDR1 and CDR2 from the germline V gene are KGHSH and LQKENI. This CDR3 spans 15 amino acids. V was cut by 4 bases and J by 0 bases, with 12 bases left in between. This CDR3 is CASSRLEGMNTEAFF. In nucleotides, the CDR3 is TGTGCCAGCTCACGCCTAGAGGGAATGAACACTGAAGCTTTCTTT.

This clonotype was recorded a few times. The rearrangement uses TRBV10-2 and TRBJ2-3; 10 nucleotides match TRBD2. This CDR3 has 22 residues. CDR1 and CDR2 (germline): WSHSY, SAAADI. The junction had 28 bases not matched to a gene; V was cut back by 5 bases and J by 5 bases. Here the CDR3 reads CASSFSPVPGLATIDVVDTQYF. The CDR3 region has the DNA TGCGCCAGCAGTTTTTCCCCGGTCCCGGGACTAGCGACGATCGATGTGGTAGATACGCAGTATTTT.

This clonotype was seen more than once but under ten times. This sequence joins TRBV27 and TRBJ2-2, with TRBD1 matching over 11 bases. Per the germline V gene, CDR1 is MNHEY and CDR2 is SMNVEV (reference sequence). V was clipped by 5 bases and J by 4 bases; unmatched bases: 3. The CDR3 length is 15 residues. The CDR3 loop reads CASSLGTGGTGELFF. CDR3 DNA: TGTGCCAGCAGTCTCGGGACAGGGGGCACCGGGGAGCTGTTTTTT.

The gene calls are TRBV3-1 and TRBJ2-5; the D gene could be TRBD1 or TRBD2 (5 bases each). Trimming cost V 5 bases and J 9 bases, with 22 bases left between them. The CDR3 has 15 residues. Germline V gives CDR1 LGHDT, CDR2 YNNKEL (reference sequence). The CDR3 nucleotides are TGTGCCAGCAGCACCCACCTCGGACCGATGGGGGCCCAGTACTTC. It specifies CASSTHLGPMGAQYF.